Presented here are 4 T cell receptor beta chains from one specimen sequenced in a study of OX40 agonist ivuxolimab in advanced cancers. Repertoires were generated with immunoSEQ multiplex PCR, while TCRdb's copy carries only in-frame clones and drops some. The data contain 30,000 to 45,000 clones, more than 60% of them singletons. Sample: CD4+ or CD8+ T cells sorted from blood, taken in a trial of the OX40 agonist ivuxolimab. Receptors were obtained from an adult with an advanced solid tumor such as melanoma, head and neck, liver or kidney cancer.

The V call is TRBV5-6, the J call TRBJ2-5, with D maybe TRBD1 (5 bases). The CDR3 contains 13 residues. Germline CDR1 and CDR2: SGHDT and YYEEEE. Trimming took off 5 bases at V and 9 bases at J, with 17 bases between the two ends. CDR3 nucleotides: TGTGCCAGCAGTTCCAGACTGACCAGGGCCCAGTACTTC. Translation: CASSSRLTRAQYF.

The chain uses TRBV6-5 and TRBJ2-2, with D hard to call. Germline loops: CDR1 MNHEY, CDR2 SVGAGI. V lost 7 bases and J lost 1, with 10 bases in between. The CDR3 consists of 14 residues. This CDR3 is CASTPPGNTGELFF. The CDR3 DNA reads as TGTGCCAGCACCCCCCCAGGGAACACCGGGGAGCTGTTTTTT.

This chain links TRBV19 with TRBJ2-7; D possibly corresponds to TRBD2 (5 bases). The CDR3 consists of 16 residues. Germline V gene lookup returns CDR1 LNHDA and CDR2 SQIVND (reference sequence). V was clipped by 7 bases and J by 0 bases, with 19 bases between them. The CDR3 DNA sequence: TGTGCCAGTACCGCAAACACAGCGGACCCCTCCTACGAGCAGTACTTC. Its translation: CASTANTADPSYEQYF.

The CDR3 reads CSVETGVRESSYEQYF. In DNA form, the CDR3 reads TGCAGCGTTGAGACAGGGGTGCGGGAGAGCTCCTACGAGCAGTACTTC. The rearrangement links TRBV29-1 to TRBJ2-7, with D possibly TRBD1 on 8 matching bases. This CDR3 spans 16 amino acids. Trimming shortened V by 3 bases and J by 0 bases, and 18 bases separated the two germline ends. In germline, CDR1 is SQVTM, CDR2 ANQGSEA.